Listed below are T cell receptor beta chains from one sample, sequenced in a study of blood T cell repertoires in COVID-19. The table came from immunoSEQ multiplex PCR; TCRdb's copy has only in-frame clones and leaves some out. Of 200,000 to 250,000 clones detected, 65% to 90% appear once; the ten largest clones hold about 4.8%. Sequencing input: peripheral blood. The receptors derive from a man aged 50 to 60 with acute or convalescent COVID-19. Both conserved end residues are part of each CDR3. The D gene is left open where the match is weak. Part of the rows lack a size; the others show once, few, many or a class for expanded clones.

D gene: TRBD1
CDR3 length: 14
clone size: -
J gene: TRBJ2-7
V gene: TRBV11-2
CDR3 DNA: TGTGCCAGCAGCTTGGGACAGGCATTCTACGAGCAGTACTTC
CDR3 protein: CASSLGQAFYEQYF

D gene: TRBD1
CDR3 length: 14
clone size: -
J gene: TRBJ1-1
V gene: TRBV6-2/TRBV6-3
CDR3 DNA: TGTGCCAGCAGTCGACAGGGGGCGCACACTGAAGCTTTCTTT
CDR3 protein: CASSRQGAHTEAFF

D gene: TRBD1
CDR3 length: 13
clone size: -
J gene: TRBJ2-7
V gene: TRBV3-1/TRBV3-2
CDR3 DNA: TGTGCCAGCAGCAGACAGGGGGTCGTCGAGCAGTACTTC
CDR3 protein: CASSRQGVVEQYF

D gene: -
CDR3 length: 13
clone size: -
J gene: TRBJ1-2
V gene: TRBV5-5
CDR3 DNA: TGTGCCAGCACCCTTGCCGGTAACTATGGCTACACCTTC
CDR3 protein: CASTLAGNYGYTF

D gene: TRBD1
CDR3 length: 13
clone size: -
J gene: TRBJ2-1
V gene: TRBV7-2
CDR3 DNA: TGTGCCAGCAGCCTACAGGGGTTCAATGAGCAGTTCTTC
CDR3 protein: CASSLQGFNEQFF

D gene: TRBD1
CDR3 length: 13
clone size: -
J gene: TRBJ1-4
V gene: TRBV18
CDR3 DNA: TGTGCCAGCTCCCGGGACAGGGATGAAAAACTGTTTTTT
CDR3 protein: CASSRDRDEKLFF

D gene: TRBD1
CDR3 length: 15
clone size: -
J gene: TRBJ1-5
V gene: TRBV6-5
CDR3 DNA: TGTGCCAGCAGAGGGACAGGGATACGTTTTCAGCCCCAGCATTTT
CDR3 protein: CASRGTGIRFQPQHF

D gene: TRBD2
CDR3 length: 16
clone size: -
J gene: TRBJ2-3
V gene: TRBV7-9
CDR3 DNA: TGTGCCAGCAGCCCGGGACTAGCGGGTCACACAGATACGCAGTATTTT
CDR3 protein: CASSPGLAGHTDTQYF

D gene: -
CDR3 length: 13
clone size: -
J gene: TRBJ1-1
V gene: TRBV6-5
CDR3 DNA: TGTGCCAGCAGAATTACAGGGAGCTTCGGAGCTTTCTTT
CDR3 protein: CASRITGSFGAFF

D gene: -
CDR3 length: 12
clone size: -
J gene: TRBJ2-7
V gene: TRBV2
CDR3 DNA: TGTGCCAGCAGTGCAGGGACTTACGAGCAGTACTTC
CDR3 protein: CASSAGTYEQYF

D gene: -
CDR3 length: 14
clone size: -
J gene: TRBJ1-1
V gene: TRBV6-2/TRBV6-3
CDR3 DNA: TGTGCCAGCAGTCCCGCGGACAGGAACACTGAAGCTTTCTTT
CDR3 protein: CASSPADRNTEAFF

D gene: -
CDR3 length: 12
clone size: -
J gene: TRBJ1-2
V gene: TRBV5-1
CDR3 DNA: TGCGCCAGCAGCTTCGACAGCTATGGCTACACCTTC
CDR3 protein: CASSFDSYGYTF

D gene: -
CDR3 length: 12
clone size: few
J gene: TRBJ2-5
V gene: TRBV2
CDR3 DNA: TGTGCCAGCAGTGGAGGGGGAAAGACCCAGTACTTC
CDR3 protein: CASSGGGKTQYF

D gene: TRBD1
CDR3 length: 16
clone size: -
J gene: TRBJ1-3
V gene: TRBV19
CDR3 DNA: TGTGCCAGTAGTGCCGCCGGGACAGGCTCCCGAAACACCATATATTTT
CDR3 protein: CASSAAGTGSRNTIYF

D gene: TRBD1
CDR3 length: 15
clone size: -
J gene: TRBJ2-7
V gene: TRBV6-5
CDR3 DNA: TGTGCCAGCAGTTCCCGGGACAGGGGTTACAACGAGCAGTACTTC
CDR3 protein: CASSSRDRGYNEQYF

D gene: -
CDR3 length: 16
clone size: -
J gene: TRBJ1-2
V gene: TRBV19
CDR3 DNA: TGTGCCAGTAGTACGGACATAGGGGCCAGGGCCTATGGCTACACCTTC
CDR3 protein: CASSTDIGARAYGYTF

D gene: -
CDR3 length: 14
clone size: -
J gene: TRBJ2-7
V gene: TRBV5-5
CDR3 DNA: TGTGCCAGCAGCTTGTTGGGGGGGCCCTACGAGCAGTACTTC
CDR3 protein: CASSLLGGPYEQYF

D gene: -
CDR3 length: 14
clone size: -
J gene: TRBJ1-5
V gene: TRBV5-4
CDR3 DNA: TGTGCCAGCAGCTTGGCCCCTGGCAATCAGCCCCAGCATTTT
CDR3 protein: CASSLAPGNQPQHF

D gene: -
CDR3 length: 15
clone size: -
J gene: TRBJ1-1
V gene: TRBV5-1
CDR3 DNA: TGCGCCAGCAGCGTCAGGACAGCCCGGGACACTGAAGCTTTCTTT
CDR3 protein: CASSVRTARDTEAFF

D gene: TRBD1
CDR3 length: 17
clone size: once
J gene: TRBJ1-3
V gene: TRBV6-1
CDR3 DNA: TGTGCCAGCAGTGACGTCGGACAGGCCCTCTCTGGAAACACCATATATTTT
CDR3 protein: CASSDVGQALSGNTIYF

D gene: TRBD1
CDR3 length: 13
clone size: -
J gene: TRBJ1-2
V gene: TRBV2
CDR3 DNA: TGTGCCAGAGGGGACAGGGGGAACTATGGCTACACCTTC
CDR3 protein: CARGDRGNYGYTF

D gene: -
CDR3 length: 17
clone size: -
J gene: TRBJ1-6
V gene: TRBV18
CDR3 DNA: TGTGCCAGCTCACCACGACCCAAGGGGAACCATAATTCACCCCTCCACTTT
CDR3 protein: CASSPRPKGNHNSPLHF

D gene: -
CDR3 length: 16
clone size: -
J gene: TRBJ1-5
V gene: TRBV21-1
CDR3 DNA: TGTGCCAGCAGCGCGTCCAAGCAAGCGCGCAATCAGCCCCAGCATTTT
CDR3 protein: CASSASKQARNQPQHF

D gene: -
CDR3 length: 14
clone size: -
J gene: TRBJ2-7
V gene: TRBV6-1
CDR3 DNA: TGTGCCAGCAGTGAACTACAGGAATCCTACGAGCAGTACTTC
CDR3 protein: CASSELQESYEQYF

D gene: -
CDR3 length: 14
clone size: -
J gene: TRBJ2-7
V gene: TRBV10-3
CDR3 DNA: TGTGCCATCAGTGAGTCGAGAGGTCTCTACGAGCAGTACTTC
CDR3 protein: CAISESRGLYEQYF

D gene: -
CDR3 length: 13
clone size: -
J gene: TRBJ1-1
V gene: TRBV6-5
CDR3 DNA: TGTGCCAACCATCCGAACTCTGTCGCTGAAGCTTTCTTT
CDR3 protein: CANHPNSVAEAFF

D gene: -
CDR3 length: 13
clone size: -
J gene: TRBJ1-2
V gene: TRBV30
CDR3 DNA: TGTGCCTGGAGTGAGGGACTAAACTATGGCTACACCTTC
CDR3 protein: CAWSEGLNYGYTF

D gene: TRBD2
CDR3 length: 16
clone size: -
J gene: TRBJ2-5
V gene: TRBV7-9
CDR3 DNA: TGTGCCAGCGGAAAAAGACTAGCGGAAAAAATGGAGACCCAGTACTTC
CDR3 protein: CASGKRLAEKMETQYF

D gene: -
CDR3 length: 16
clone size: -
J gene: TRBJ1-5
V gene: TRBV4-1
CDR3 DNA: TGCGCCAGCAGCCAAGATCTGGGCCGGCAATATCAGCCCCAGCATTTT
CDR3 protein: CASSQDLGRQYQPQHF

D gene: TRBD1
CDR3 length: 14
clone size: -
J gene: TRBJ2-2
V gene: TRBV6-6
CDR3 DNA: TGTGCCAGCAGTTACGACAGGGGGCAGTGGGAGCTGTTTTTT
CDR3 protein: CASSYDRGQWELFF

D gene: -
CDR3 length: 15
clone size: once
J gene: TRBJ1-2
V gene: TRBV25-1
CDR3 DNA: TGTGCCAGCTCGATCCAGGGCTGGGGCAACTATGGCTACACCTTC
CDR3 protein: CASSIQGWGNYGYTF

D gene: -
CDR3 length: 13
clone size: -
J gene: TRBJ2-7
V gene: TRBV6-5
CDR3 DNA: TGTGCCAGCAGTTACTCCGGGACCTACGAGCAGTACTTC
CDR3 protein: CASSYSGTYEQYF

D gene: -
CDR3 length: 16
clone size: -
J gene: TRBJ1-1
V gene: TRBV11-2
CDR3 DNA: TGTGCCAGCAGCTTAGGGAAACAGGCTAAGAACACTGAAGCTTTCTTT
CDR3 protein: CASSLGKQAKNTEAFF

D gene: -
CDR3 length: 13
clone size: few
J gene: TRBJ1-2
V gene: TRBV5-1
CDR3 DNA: TGCGCCAGCATGGAGGGAGGAGGGTATGGCTACACCTTC
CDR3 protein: CASMEGGGYGYTF

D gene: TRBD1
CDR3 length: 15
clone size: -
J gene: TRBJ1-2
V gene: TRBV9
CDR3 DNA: TGTGCCAGCAGCTTTGGACAGGCGTTTAACTATGGCTACACCTTC
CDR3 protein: CASSFGQAFNYGYTF

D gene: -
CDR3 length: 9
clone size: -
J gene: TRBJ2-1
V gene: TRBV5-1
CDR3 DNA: TGCGCCAGCAGTCCGGGGCAGTTCTTC
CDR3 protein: CASSPGQFF

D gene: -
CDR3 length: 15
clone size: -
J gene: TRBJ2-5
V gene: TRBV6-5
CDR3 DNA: TGTGCCAGCAGCCGACGGGCGGGGTTGATAGAGACCCAGTACTTC
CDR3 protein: CASSRRAGLIETQYF

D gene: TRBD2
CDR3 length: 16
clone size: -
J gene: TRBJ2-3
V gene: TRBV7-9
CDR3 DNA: TGTGCCAGCAGCTTAGACGGGGGGGGCCCCGCAGATACGCAGTATTTT
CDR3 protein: CASSLDGGGPADTQYF

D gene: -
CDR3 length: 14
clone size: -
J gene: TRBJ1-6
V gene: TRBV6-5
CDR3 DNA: TGTGCCAGCAGTTACCAGGACAGCAATTCACCCCTCCACTTT
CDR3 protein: CASSYQDSNSPLHF

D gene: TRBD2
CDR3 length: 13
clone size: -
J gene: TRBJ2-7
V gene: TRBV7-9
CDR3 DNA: TGTGCCAGCCTAGCGGGGGTCACCTACGAGCAGTACTTC
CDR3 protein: CASLAGVTYEQYF

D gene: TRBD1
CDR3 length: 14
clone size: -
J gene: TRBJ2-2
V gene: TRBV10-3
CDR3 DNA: TGTGCCATCAGTGGACAGGGAAAGACCGGGGAGCTGTTTTTT
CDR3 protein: CAISGQGKTGELFF

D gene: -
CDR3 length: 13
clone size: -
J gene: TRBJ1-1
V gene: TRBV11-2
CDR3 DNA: TGTGCCAGCAGCTTTTCAGAGAACACTGAAGCTTTCTTT
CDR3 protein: CASSFSENTEAFF

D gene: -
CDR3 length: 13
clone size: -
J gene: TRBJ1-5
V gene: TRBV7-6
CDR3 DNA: TGTGCCAGCAGCTTAGGAGGAGGAGAGCCCCAGCATTTT
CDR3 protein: CASSLGGGEPQHF

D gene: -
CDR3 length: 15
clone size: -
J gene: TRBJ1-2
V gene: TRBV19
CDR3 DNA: TGTGCCAGTAGTATAGACGGCTTAGCGGGCTATGGCTACACCTTC
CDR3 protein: CASSIDGLAGYGYTF

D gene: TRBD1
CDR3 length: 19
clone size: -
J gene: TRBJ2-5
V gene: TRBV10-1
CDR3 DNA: TGCGCCAGCAGGGCGACAGGGACCCCCAGTCTGGGTCCCAAAGAGACCCAGTACTTC
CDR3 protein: CASRATGTPSLGPKETQYF

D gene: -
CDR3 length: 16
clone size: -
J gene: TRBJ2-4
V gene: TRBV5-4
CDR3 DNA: TGTGCCAGCAGCTTAGTGGAGGATAGACCCAAAAACATTCAGTACTTC
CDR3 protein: CASSLVEDRPKNIQYF